This passage covers 16 T cell receptor beta chains from one sample sequenced in a study of metastatic and nonmetastatic thyroid tumors. All patients were untreated before thyroid surgery. TCRdb redid the clone calls on the PCR reads using MiXCR. The sample shows tens of thousands of clones, approximately 15% of them seen only once. Input material: blood. Receptors originate from a female donor with papillary thyroid cancer or a benign thyroid nodule (not recorded which). Some clones in this sample may be carry-over from other donors' samples.

This clone appeared many times. The chain joins TRBV12-3 or TRBV12-4 to TRBJ1-1, with 7 bases lining up with TRBD1. Trimming removed 5 bases from V and 0 bases from J; junction bases left unmatched: 3. This CDR3 has 14 residues. CDR3 in amino acids: CASSRGTVNTEAFF. CDR3 sequence (DNA): TGTGCCAGCAGTCGAGGGACAGTGAACACTGAAGCTTTCTTT.

This clone was observed a few times. The genes are TRBV4-1 and TRBJ2-1; the match to TRBD2 covers 11 bases. This CDR3 spans 18 amino acids. Germline V lookup: CDR1 MGHRA, CDR2 YSYEKL. V dropped 1 base and J dropped 8; count of bases not matched to a gene: 13. The CDR3 loop is CASSQVSPLAGGSHEQFF. CDR3 nucleotides: TGCGCCAGCAGCCAAGTCTCTCCCTTAGCGGGAGGGAGCCATGAGCAGTTCTTC.

This clone was detected only a few times. A much larger clone lies one base from this, so it may be a read error. The chain joins TRBV20-1 to TRBJ2-3; a possible D gene is TRBD1 (5 bases). V shed 4 bases and J shed 1 base, with 9 bases lying between them. The length of the CDR3 is 13 residues. Germline CDR1 DFQATT, CDR2 SNEGSKA (reference sequence). This chain's CDR3 is CSAKGVGTDTQYF. The CDR3 nucleotides read TGCAGTGCTAAAGGGGTGGGCACAGATACGCAGTATTTT.

The CDR3 DNA follows: TGTGCCAGCAGCTACAGGACTAGCGGGGGGAGCACAGATACGCAGTATTTT. It yields the protein CASSYRTSGGSTDTQYF. The V and J genes are TRBV7-8 and TRBJ2-3, with 14 bases identical to TRBD2. The V gene's germline CDR1 is SGHVS and CDR2 FQNEAQ. The trim removed 4 bases at V and 0 bases at J, leaving 3 bases unmatched. The CDR3 is 17 residues long.

In its sample, this clone was seen a few times. This chain connects TRBV4-1 to TRBJ1-1, with TRBD1 identical over 9 bases. Germline values: CDR1 MGHRA, CDR2 YSYEKL. This CDR3 spans 15 amino acids. J gave up 7 bases and V 4 bases, and 10 bases lay outside the gene matches. CDR3 coding DNA: TGCGCCAGCAGCCCCTTACCGGGACAGGGACATGAAGCTTTCTTT. Its translation: CASSPLPGQGHEAFF.

In its sample, this clone is medium-sized. V gene TRBV12-3 or TRBV12-4 combines with J gene TRBJ2-1; TRBD2 agrees at 7 bases. The J segment lost 2 bases and the V segment lost 5 bases, leaving 3 bases of the junction unmatched. There are 14 residues in the CDR3. The CDR3 DNA follows: TGTGCCAGCAGTCCCCGGGAGGCCTACAATGAGCAGTTCTTC. Translating it yields CASSPREAYNEQFF.

This clone was picked up one time. The rearrangement uses TRBV20-1 and TRBJ2-5; no clear D gene. This CDR3 contains 13 residues. V was pared by 3 bases and J by 3 bases, with 11 bases between. CDR1 is DFQATT and CDR2 is SNEGSKA in the germline V gene (reference sequence). CDR3 protein: CSARLDPEETQYF. CDR3 sequence (DNA): TGCAGTGCTAGGCTGGACCCAGAAGAGACCCAGTACTTC.

This clone was observed at least ten times. The CDR3 DNA reads as TGTGCCTCCAGGGCGGGAGCGAGCGGAAACACCATATATTTT. Translated: CASRAGASGNTIYF. V usage is TRBV9 and J usage is TRBJ1-3, with D maybe TRBD1 (5 bases). The length of the CDR3 is 14 residues. CDR1 and CDR2 (germline): SGDLS, YYNGEE. Trimming pared 10 bases from V and 4 bases from J, leaving 18 bases between.

At least ten counts were recorded for this clone. The chain employs TRBV7-9 and TRBJ1-3; 8 bases map to TRBD1. Germline CDR1 SEHNR, CDR2 FQNEAQ (reference sequence). V was pared by 5 bases and J by 4 bases, with 10 bases of the junction left unmatched. The CDR3 spans 16 residues. DNA for the CDR3: TGTGCCAGCAGCGGTGGACAGGGTCGGGGAGGAAACACCATATATTTT. Protein: CASSGGQGRGGNTIYF.

Ten or more counts support this clone. The rearrangement joins TRBV13 to TRBJ2-5; maybe TRBD2 (5 bases). V was trimmed by 0 bases and J by 5 bases, leaving 13 bases between them. The V gene's germline CDR1 is PRHDT and CDR2 FYEKMQ (reference sequence). There are 15 residues in the CDR3. The CDR3 DNA reads as TGTGCCAGCAGCTTAGGAGGGTCCAGAGGGGAGACCCAGTACTTC. This codes for CASSLGGSRGETQYF.

J is TRBJ2-7 and V is TRBV5-4; 9 bases fit TRBD1. Germline-derived CDR1 and CDR2 are SGHNT and YYREEE (reference sequence). Trimming at V came to 4 bases and at J to 4 bases, leaving 6 bases not matched to a gene. This CDR3 is built from 14 residues. The CDR3 spells CASSPRTGEYEQYF. The CDR3 DNA is TGTGCCAGCAGCCCCAGGACAGGGGAGTACGAGCAGTACTTC.

In regard to this clone: The germline gene is not matched at one end of the junction; a read error may be the cause. V usage is TRBV3-1 and J usage is TRBJ1-1; no reliable D call. The CDR3 totals 13 residues. Germline values: CDR1 LGHDT, CDR2 YNNKEL (reference sequence). The DNA of the CDR3 is TGTGCTAGCAGTCGCATACTGAACACTGAAGCTTTCTTT. Translated: CASSRILNTEAFF.

The V and J genes are TRBV20-1 and TRBJ1-2; the D is unclear. This CDR3 has 14 residues. Germline-derived CDR1 and CDR2 are DFQATT and SNEGSKA (reference sequence). With 2 bases removed from V and 2 bases from J, the gap between germline ends came to 12 bases. The CDR3 protein is CSARTQPGNYGYTF. CDR3 DNA sequence: TGCAGTGCTAGAACGCAGCCAGGCAACTATGGCTACACCTTC.

This clone was detected ten times or more. The chain carries TRBV12-3 or TRBV12-4 and TRBJ2-5; D uncertain. The CDR3 runs 11 residues. With 6 bases removed from V and 4 bases from J, the gap between germline ends came to 6 bases. This CDR3 reads CASSSVETQYF. The CDR3, as DNA: TGTGCCAGCAGCTCGGTAGAGACCCAGTACTTC.

This clone came up a few times. Since a much larger clone is just one base distant, this may be a read error. The CDR3 ends on some other residue instead of the conserved phenylalanine or tryptophan, so this is likely a read error. The gene calls are TRBV2 and TRBJ1-2, with no clear D. This CDR3 contains 12 residues. Trimming took off 3 bases at V and 3 bases at J, with 5 bases between the two ends. The germline CDR1 and CDR2 sequences are SNHLY and FYNNEI. CDR3 nucleotide sequence: TGTGCCAGCAGTGAGCAGGACTATGGCTACACCCTC. Its translation: CASSEQDYGYTL.

The rearrangement joins TRBV2 to TRBJ1-6; 9 nucleotides line up with TRBD1. V was clipped by 5 bases and J by 14 bases; unmatched bases: 19. The CDR3 covers 17 residues. Germline CDR1 reads SNHLY; CDR2 reads FYNNEI. CDR3 region: CASSQGQGHSYNPALHF. Written as DNA, the CDR3 is TGTGCCAGCAGTCAGGGACAGGGCCACTCCTATAATCCAGCCCTCCACTTT.